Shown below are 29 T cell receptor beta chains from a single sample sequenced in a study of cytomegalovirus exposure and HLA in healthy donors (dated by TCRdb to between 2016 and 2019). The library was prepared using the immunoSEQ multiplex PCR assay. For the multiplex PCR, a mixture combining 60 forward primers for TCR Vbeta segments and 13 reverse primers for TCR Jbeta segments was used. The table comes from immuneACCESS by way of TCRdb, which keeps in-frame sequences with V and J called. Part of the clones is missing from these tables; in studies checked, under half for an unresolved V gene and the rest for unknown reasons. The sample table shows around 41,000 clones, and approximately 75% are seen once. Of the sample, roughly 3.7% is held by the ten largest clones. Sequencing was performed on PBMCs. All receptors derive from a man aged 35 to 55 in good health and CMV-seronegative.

The CDR3 region has the DNA TGTGCCAGCAGTACCCGACGGGGGGAAAACTATGGCTACACCTTC. It specifies CASSTRRGENYGYTF. The rearrangement joins TRBV6-5 to TRBJ1-2; tentatively, D is TRBD1 (5 bases). V was cut by 5 bases and J by 2 bases, with 15 bases left in between. Germline V CDR1 and CDR2: MNHEY, SVGAGI. This CDR3 is built from 15 residues.

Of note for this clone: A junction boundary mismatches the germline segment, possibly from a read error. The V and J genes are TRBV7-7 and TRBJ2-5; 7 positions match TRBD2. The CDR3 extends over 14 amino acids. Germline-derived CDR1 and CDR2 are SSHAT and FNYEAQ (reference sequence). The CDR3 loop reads CASSLGGRGETQYF. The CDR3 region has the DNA TGTGCTAGCAGCTTAGGAGGGAGGGGAGAGACCCAGTACTTC.

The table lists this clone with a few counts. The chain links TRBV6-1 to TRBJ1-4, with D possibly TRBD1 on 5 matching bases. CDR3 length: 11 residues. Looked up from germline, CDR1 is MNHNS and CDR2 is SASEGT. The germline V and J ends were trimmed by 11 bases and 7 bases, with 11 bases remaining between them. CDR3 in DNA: TGTGCCGGTCGACAGAGTGAAAAACTGTTTTTT. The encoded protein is CAGRQSEKLFF.

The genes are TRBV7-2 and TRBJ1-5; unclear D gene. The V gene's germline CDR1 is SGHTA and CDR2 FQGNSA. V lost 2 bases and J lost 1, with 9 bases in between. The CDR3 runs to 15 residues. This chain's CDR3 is CASSLLTGSNQPQHF. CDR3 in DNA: TGTGCCAGCAGCTTATTGACCGGGAGCAATCAGCCCCAGCATTTT.

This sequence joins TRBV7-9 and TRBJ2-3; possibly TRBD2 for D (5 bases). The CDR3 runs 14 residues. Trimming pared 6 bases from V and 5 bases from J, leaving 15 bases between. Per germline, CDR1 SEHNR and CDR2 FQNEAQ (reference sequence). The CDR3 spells CASSRGIRRDTQYF. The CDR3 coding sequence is TGTGCCAGCAGTAGAGGGATACGACGAGATACGCAGTATTTT.

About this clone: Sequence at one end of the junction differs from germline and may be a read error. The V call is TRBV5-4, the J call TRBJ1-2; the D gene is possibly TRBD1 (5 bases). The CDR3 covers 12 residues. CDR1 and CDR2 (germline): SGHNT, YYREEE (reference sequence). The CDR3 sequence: CASSLEGQGDYF. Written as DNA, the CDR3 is TGTGCCAGCAGCTTGGAAGGCCAGGGCGATTACTTC.

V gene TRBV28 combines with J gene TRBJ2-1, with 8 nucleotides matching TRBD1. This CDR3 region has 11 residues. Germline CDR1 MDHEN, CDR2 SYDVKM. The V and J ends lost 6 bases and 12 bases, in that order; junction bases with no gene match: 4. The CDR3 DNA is TGTGCCAGCAGCCGACAGGGGCGGCAGTTCTTC. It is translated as CASSRQGRQFF.

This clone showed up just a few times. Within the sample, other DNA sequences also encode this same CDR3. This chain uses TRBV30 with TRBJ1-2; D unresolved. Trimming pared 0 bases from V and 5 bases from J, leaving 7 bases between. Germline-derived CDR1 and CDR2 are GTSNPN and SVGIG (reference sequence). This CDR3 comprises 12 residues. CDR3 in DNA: TGTGCCTGGAGTGTAGGAGGATATGGCTACACCTTC. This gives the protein CAWSVGGYGYTF.

CDR3 nucleotides: TGTGCCAGCAGCCCGCGACAGGGCCGTCCGGGAGAAGCTTTCTTT. Translating it yields CASSPRQGRPGEAFF. The V gene is TRBV7-9, the J gene TRBJ1-1, with 7 bases matching TRBD1. The CDR3 has 15 amino acids. J was trimmed by 8 bases and V by 5 bases; bases with no gene match: 14. CDR1 is SEHNR, CDR2 FQNEAQ, per germline (reference sequence).

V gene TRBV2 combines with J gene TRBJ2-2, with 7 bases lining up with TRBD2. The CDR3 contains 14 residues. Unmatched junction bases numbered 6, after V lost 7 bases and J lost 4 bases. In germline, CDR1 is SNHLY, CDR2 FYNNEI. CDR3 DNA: TGTGCCAGCATCAAGCGGGGAGGCACCGGGGAGCTGTTTTTT. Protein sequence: CASIKRGGTGELFF.

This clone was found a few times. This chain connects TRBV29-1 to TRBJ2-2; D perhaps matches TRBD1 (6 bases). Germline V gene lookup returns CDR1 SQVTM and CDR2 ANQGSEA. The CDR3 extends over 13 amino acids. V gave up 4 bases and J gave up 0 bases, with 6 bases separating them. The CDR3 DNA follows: TGCAGCGTTGGGACAGCGAACACCGGGGAGCTGTTTTTT. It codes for CSVGTANTGELFF.

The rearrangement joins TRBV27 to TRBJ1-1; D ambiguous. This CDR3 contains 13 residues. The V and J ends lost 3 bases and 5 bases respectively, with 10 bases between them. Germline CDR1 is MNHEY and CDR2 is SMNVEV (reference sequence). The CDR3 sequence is CASSFQLATEAFF. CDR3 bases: TGTGCCAGCAGTTTCCAGTTAGCGACTGAAGCTTTCTTT.

CDR3: CASKTGGNGNQPQHF. Here the CDR3 DNA reads TGTGCCAGCAAAACAGGGGGCAACGGCAATCAGCCCCAGCATTTT. The chain recombines TRBV28 with TRBJ1-5; 9 bases match TRBD1. CDR3 size: 15 residues. Germline V lookup: CDR1 MDHEN, CDR2 SYDVKM. V shed 7 bases and J 2 bases; nucleotides not matched to a gene: 6.

CDR3 sequence: CAWNHPGQGNSNQPQHF. The CDR3 nucleotides are TGTGCCTGGAATCATCCGGGACAGGGGAATAGCAATCAGCCCCAGCATTTT. This chain joins TRBV30 and TRBJ1-5, with 10 bases lining up with TRBD1. The V segment lost 4 bases and the J segment 0 bases; nucleotides outside the gene matches: 9. The germline V gene has CDR1 GTSNPN and CDR2 SVGIG (reference sequence). CDR3 length: 17 amino acids.

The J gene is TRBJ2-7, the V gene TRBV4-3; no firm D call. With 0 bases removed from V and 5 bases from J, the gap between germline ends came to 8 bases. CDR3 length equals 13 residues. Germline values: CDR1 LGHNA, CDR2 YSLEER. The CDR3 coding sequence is TGCGCCAGCAGCCAAGATTTTATCGACGAGCAGTACTTC. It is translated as CASSQDFIDEQYF.

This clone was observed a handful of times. This chain's CDR3 is CASSQDSSSGGREFF. The CDR3 DNA is TGTGCCAGCAGCCAAGATTCGTCTAGCGGGGGCCGCGAGTTCTTC. J is TRBJ2-1 and V is TRBV4-2; 10 bases agree with TRBD2. The CDR3 covers 15 residues. Germline CDR1 reads LGHNA; CDR2 reads YNFKEQ. Trimming took 0 bases from V and 14 from J; bases not matched to a gene: 10.

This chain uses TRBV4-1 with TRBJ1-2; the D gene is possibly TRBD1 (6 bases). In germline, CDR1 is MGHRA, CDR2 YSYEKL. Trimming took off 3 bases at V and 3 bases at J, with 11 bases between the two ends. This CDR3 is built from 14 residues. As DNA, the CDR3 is TGCGCCAGCAGCCAGGGCCACAGGGACTATGGCTACACCTTC. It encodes CASSQGHRDYGYTF.

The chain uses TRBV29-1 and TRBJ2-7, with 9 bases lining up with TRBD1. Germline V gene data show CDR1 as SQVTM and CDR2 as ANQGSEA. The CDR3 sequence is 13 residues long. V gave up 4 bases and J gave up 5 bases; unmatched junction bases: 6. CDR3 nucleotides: TGCAGCGTTGCCAGGACAGGGGTAAACGAGCAGTACTTC. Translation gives CSVARTGVNEQYF.

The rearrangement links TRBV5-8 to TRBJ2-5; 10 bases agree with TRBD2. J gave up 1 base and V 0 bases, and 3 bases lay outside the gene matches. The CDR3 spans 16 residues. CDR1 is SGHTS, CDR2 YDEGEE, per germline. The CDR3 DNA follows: TGTGCCAGCAGCTTGGGGCTAGCGGGGGCCCAAGAGACCCAGTACTTC. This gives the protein CASSLGLAGAQETQYF.

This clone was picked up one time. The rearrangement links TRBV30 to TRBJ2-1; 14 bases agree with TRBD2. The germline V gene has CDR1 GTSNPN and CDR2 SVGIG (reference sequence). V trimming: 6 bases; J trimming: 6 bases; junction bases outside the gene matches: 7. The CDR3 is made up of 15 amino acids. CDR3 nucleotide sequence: TGTGCCTGTGAGGGAGGGACTAGCGGGGGCAATGAGCAGTTCTTC. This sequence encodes CACEGGTSGGNEQFF.

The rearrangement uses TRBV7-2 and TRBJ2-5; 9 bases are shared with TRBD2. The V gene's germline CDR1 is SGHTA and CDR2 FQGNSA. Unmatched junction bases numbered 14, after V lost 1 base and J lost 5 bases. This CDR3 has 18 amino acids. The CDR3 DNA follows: TGTGCCAGCAGCTTAGGGGTCGGGATTAGCGGGGGTGGGGAGACCCAGTACTTC. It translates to CASSLGVGISGGGETQYF.

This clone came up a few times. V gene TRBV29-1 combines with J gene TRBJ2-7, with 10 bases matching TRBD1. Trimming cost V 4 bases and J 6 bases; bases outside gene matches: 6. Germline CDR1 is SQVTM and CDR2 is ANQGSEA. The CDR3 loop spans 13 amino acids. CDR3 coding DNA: TGCAGCGTTGTCGGGGGACAGGGGAGCGAGCAGTACTTC. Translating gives CSVVGGQGSEQYF.

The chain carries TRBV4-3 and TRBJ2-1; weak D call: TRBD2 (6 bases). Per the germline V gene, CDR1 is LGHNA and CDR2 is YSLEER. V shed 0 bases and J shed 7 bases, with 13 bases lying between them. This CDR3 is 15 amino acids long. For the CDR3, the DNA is TGCGCCAGCAGCCAAGATGCGGCAGGGAGGAATGAGCAGTTCTTC. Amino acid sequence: CASSQDAAGRNEQFF.

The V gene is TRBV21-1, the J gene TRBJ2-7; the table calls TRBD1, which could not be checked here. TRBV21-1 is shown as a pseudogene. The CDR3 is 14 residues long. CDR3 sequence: CASSKTGGSYEQYF. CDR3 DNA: TGTGCCAGCAGCAAGACAGGGGGCTCCTACGAGCAGTACTTC.

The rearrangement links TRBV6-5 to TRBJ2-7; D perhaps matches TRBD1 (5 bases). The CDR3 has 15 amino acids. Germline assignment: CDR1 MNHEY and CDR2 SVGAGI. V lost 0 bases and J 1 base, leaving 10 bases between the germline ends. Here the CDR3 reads CASSYSQDSSYEQYF. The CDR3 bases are TGTGCCAGCAGTTACTCACAGGATTCATCCTACGAGCAGTACTTC.

CDR3 DNA: TGCAGCGTTGACCTCGACAGGGGAAGGTCCGAGCAGTACTTC. This gives the protein CSVDLDRGRSEQYF. The V call is TRBV29-1, the J call TRBJ2-7; 8 nucleotides align to TRBD1. The length of the CDR3 is 14 residues. V shed 3 bases, J shed 6 bases, and the junction held 10 bases outside the gene matches. Germline CDR1 SQVTM, CDR2 ANQGSEA.

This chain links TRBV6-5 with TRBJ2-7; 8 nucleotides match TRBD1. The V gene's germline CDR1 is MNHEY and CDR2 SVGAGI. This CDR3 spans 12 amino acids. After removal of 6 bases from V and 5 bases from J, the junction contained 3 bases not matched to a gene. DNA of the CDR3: TGTGCCAGCAGCCGGACAGGGCACGAGCAGTACTTC. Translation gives CASSRTGHEQYF.

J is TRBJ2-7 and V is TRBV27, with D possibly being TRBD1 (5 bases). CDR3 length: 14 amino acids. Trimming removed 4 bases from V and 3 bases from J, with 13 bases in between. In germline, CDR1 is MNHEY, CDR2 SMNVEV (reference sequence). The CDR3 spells CASSSGLRGYEQYF. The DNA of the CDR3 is TGTGCCAGCAGTTCGGGTCTAAGGGGCTACGAGCAGTACTTC.

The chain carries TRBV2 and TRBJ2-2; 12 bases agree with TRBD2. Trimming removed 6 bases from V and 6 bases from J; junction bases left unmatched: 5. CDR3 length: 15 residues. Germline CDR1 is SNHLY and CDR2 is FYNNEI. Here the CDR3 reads CASRRTSGVSGELFF. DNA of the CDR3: TGTGCCAGCAGGAGGACTAGCGGGGTATCCGGGGAGCTGTTTTTT. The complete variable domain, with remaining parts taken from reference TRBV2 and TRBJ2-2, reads EPEVTQTPSHQVTQMGQEVILRCVPISNHLYFYWYRQILGQKVEFLVSFYNNEISEKSEIFDDQFSVERPDGSNFTLKIRSTKLEDSAMYFCASRRTSGVSGELFFGEGSRLTVL.